This TCR beta chain came from a study of blood T cell repertoires in COVID-19. The overall study: Acute-phase and convalescent COVID-19 samples originated in the United States, Italy and Spain. PBMCs, B-cell-depleted T cells, or T cells were the source of the cDNA or gDNA that made up the material.

Sequencing used immunoSEQ multiplex PCR; TCRdb keeps in-frame clones, though not all of them. Here the sample spans approximately 70,000 clones, 91% being singletons. Germline V gene sequence: CDR1 MNHEY, CDR2 SVGAGI. CDR3 length: 14 residues. V gave up 5 bases and J gave up 3 bases, with 14 bases separating them. The clonotype originates from a man aged 45 to 65 with COVID-19, enrolled during active disease. What was sequenced was peripheral blood. This rearrangement joins TRBV6-5 to TRBJ2-7; TRBD2 is a possible D gene (6 bases). The DNA for the CDR3 is TGTGCCAGCAGTCTAGCGAATTCGGACTACGAGCAGTACGTC. This sequence encodes CASSLANSDYEQYV.